This T cell receptor beta chain appears in the sequencing data of a study of T cells after yellow fever vaccination. Study results and caveats: Post-booster samples contained most primary-vaccination clones (roughly 96% CD4, about 90% CD8).

Germline V gene sequence: CDR1 ENHRY, CDR2 SYGVKD. The CDR3 totals 14 residues. V dropped 10 bases and J dropped 1; count of bases not matched to a gene: 7. TCRdb itself ran the 5' RACE reads through MiXCR, one entry per CDR3 protein. The sample includes around 310,000 distinct CDR3 sequences, around 4% of them seen just once. This clonotype was detected ten times or more. Its specificity is not known. This TCR was recovered from a young man who received the YFV17D yellow fever vaccine. The specimen comprised PBMCs, sampled on the day of the yellow fever booster vaccination. The chain joins TRBV10-3 to TRBJ1-3; 7 bases line up with TRBD1. The CDR3 DNA is TGTGCCACCCGGGACAGCAATTCTGGAAACACCATATATTTT. Its translation is CATRDSNSGNTIYF.